The T cell receptor (beta chain) described here comes from a study of monozygotic twins with inflammatory bowel disease. Study-level results: Healthy twins showed more clonotype sharing with others than IBD patients, especially patients with disease activity. The authors found no support for a single strong IBD-associated signal or clonotype. Against healthy co-twins, IBD patients had lower TCRbeta diversity (measured by inverse Simpson).

Molecular identifiers with 6-nucleotide sample barcodes were added during cDNA synthesis via template switching. TCRdb reprocessed the 5' RACE reads, with one entry per CDR3 protein and no DNA. Its table records roughly 320,000 distinct CDR3 sequences. This CDR3 spans 15 amino acids. Concerning this clonotype: Its cognate antigen is unknown.

The chain is built from TRBV12-3 or TRBV12-4 and TRBJ1-5; TCRdb returns TRBD1, unconfirmable since there is no DNA. The sequence came from a human donor with ulcerative colitis or Crohn's disease, or a healthy co-twin of an affected twin (not recorded which). Sequenced sample: blood. This CDR3 reads CASSAGTGLGQPQHF.